Given below is one T cell receptor beta chain in context. These data come from a study of patients and donors after allogeneic stem cell transplantation. The CDR3 consists of 13 residues. The germline V gene has CDR1 SGDLS and CDR2 YYNGEE. V lost 3 bases and J lost 5, with 9 bases in between. TCRdb reprocessed the RT-PCR reads via MiXCR and lists one record per CDR3 protein. The sample records more than 850,000 distinct CDR3 sequences, more than 15% being singletons. Material for sequencing was blood, either unsorted or a sorted T cell fraction (not recorded which). The TCR was taken from a human donor who was either an allogeneic HSCT recipient or a stem cell or donor lymphocyte infusion donor (not recorded which). It is not recorded whose cells these are; they may come from a transplant donor. The chain is built from TRBV9 and TRBJ1-5; the D gene is possibly TRBD1 (6 bases). CDR3 region: CASSEDSYQPQHF. The CDR3 region has the DNA TGTGCCAGCAGCGAGGACAGTTATCAGCCCCAGCATTTT. Full variable domain (missing parts from reference TRBV9 and TRBJ1-5): DSGVTQTPKHLITATGQRVTLRCSPRSGDLSVYWYQQSLDQGLQFLIQYYNGEERAKGNILERFSAQQFPDLHSELNLSSLELGDSALYFCASSEDSYQPQHFGDGTRLSIL.